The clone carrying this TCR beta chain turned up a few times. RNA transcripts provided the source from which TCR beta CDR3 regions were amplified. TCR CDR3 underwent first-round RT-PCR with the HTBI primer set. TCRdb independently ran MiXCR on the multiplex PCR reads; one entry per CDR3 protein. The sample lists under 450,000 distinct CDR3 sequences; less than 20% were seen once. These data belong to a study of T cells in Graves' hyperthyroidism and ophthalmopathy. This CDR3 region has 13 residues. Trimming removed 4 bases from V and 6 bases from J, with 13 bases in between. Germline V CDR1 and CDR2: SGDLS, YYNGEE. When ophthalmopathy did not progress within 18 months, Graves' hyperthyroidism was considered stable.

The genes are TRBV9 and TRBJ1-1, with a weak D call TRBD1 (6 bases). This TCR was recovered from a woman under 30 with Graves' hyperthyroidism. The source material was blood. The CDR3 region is CASSSMTGSEAFF. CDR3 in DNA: TGTGCCAGCAGCTCGATGACAGGCTCTGAAGCTTTCTTT.